This T cell receptor beta chain was identified during a study of T cells in Graves' hyperthyroidism and ophthalmopathy. Template material for amplifying TCR beta CDR3 regions consisted of RNA transcripts. The HTBI set primed first-round TCR CDR3 RT-PCR. TCRdb re-called the multiplex PCR reads through MiXCR, storing one row per CDR3 protein. The top ten hold over 15% of the sample, which has 600,000 to 850,000 distinct CDR3 sequences, around a sixth seen once. Germline V gene lookup returns CDR1 MGHRA and CDR2 YSYEKL. The J segment lost 0 bases and the V segment lost 8 bases, leaving 3 bases of the junction unmatched. This CDR3 has 13 residues.

The origin of this receptor is a woman aged 50 to 60 with Graves' hyperthyroidism that later progressed to Graves' ophthalmopathy. Source material: blood. V is TRBV4-1 and J is TRBJ1-2; the match to TRBD1 covers 7 bases. For the CDR3, the DNA is TGCGCCAGCGGGACAGCCGCTAACTATGGCTACACCTTC. Translating gives CASGTAANYGYTF.